The rows below give T cell receptor beta chains drawn from one sample of a study of blood T cells in healthy people across ages. TCRdb re-analysed the 5' RACE reads in MiXCR, keeping a single row per CDR3 protein. The table lists approximately 2,000,000 distinct CDR3 sequences, about 39% of them singletons, with under 25% in the top ten. The sample was blood. Receptors were obtained from a human donor in good health. The conserved cysteine and the conserved F or W are not part of the CDR3 here. A D gene is named only where the DNA matches it firmly. Size tells how often a clone was seen (once, few, many) or the class of an expanded clone, and some rows leave it out.

V gene: TRBV28; clone size: .; D gene: .; CDR3 protein: ASSLFGTHTDTQY
V gene: TRBV18; clone size: few; D gene: .; CDR3 protein: ASRPKGVETQY
V gene: TRBV20-1; clone size: .; D gene: .; CDR3 protein: SARDRRNQPQH
V gene: TRBV9; clone size: .; D gene: .; CDR3 protein: ASSVVSRSGEQF
V gene: TRBV10-3; clone size: many; D gene: TRBD1; CDR3 protein: AISGDRSSYEQY
V gene: TRBV28; clone size: few; D gene: TRBD2; CDR3 protein: ASSLFIAGGPGETQY
V gene: TRBV5-1; clone size: .; D gene: TRBD1; CDR3 protein: ASSTQGPSSGNTIY
V gene: TRBV28; clone size: many; D gene: .; CDR3 protein: ASSLFADGYT
V gene: TRBV7-2; clone size: .; D gene: .; CDR3 protein: ASSYRFGGGTGTYEQY
V gene: TRBV7-2; clone size: many; D gene: TRBD2; CDR3 protein: ASSPGGARQY
V gene: TRBV5-5; clone size: .; D gene: .; CDR3 protein: ASSPQYSNEKLF
V gene: TRBV12-3/TRBV12-4; clone size: .; D gene: .; CDR3 protein: ASSLALGSTVSYNSPLH
V gene: TRBV12-3/TRBV12-4; clone size: .; D gene: TRBD1; CDR3 protein: ASGRGTGGYEQY
V gene: TRBV5-5; clone size: few; D gene: TRBD1; CDR3 protein: ASTPGQGDTDTQY
V gene: TRBV6-5; clone size: .; D gene: .; CDR3 protein: ASRVGAEETQY
V gene: TRBV12-3/TRBV12-4; clone size: .; D gene: .; CDR3 protein: ASSLFAGANNEQF
V gene: TRBV4-3; clone size: .; D gene: TRBD2; CDR3 protein: ASSQDTSGALEQF
V gene: TRBV6-2/TRBV6-3; clone size: many; D gene: .; CDR3 protein: ATARSYEQY
V gene: TRBV7-2; clone size: .; D gene: TRBD2; CDR3 protein: ASSLLTSGGQNIQY
V gene: TRBV7-2; clone size: once; D gene: .; CDR3 protein: ASSLFLTNTEAF
V gene: TRBV20-1; clone size: few; D gene: TRBD1; CDR3 protein: SASGGTDNYGYT
V gene: TRBV12-3/TRBV12-4; clone size: .; D gene: .; CDR3 protein: ASSLEEGIGGYT
V gene: TRBV20-1; clone size: .; D gene: .; CDR3 protein: SATNTYNEQF
V gene: TRBV9; clone size: many; D gene: TRBD1; CDR3 protein: ASTGTGNNYGYT
V gene: TRBV7-9; clone size: .; D gene: .; CDR3 protein: ASSLTYGDNSYEQY
V gene: TRBV2; clone size: few; D gene: .; CDR3 protein: ASSEARNEQF
V gene: TRBV18; clone size: few; D gene: .; CDR3 protein: ASSPKGIYNEAF
V gene: TRBV7-8; clone size: .; D gene: .; CDR3 protein: ASSLVRPARYSNQPQH
V gene: TRBV3-1; clone size: .; D gene: .; CDR3 protein: ASSAILDTQY
V gene: TRBV20-1; clone size: few; D gene: TRBD1; CDR3 protein: SAPSGTGAGYT
V gene: TRBV20-1; clone size: .; D gene: .; CDR3 protein: SASRIFSDTQY
V gene: TRBV6-2/TRBV6-3; clone size: .; D gene: .; CDR3 protein: ASSWTGGQPQH
V gene: TRBV29-1; clone size: .; D gene: .; CDR3 protein: SGVGVTEAF
V gene: TRBV7-9; clone size: .; D gene: TRBD1; CDR3 protein: ASSYGTGHGYT
V gene: TRBV3-1; clone size: .; D gene: .; CDR3 protein: ASSPGTREQF
V gene: TRBV6-5; clone size: few; D gene: .; CDR3 protein: ASSHGGPQY
V gene: TRBV10-3; clone size: .; D gene: TRBD1; CDR3 protein: AISHPGQGCGYT
V gene: TRBV5-1; clone size: .; D gene: .; CDR3 protein: ASSLAGPTLDTQY
V gene: TRBV7-9; clone size: few; D gene: .; CDR3 protein: ASRPPRGDYNEQF
V gene: TRBV5-8; clone size: few; D gene: .; CDR3 protein: ASTPDKFTGELF
V gene: TRBV29-1; clone size: .; D gene: .; CDR3 protein: SVEWESNQPQH
V gene: TRBV11-2; clone size: few; D gene: .; CDR3 protein: ASSQQPYEQY
V gene: TRBV7-2; clone size: few; D gene: .; CDR3 protein: ASSPQVLTGANVLT
V gene: TRBV4-3; clone size: .; D gene: TRBD2; CDR3 protein: ASSHNSGGRYEQF
V gene: TRBV5-1; clone size: few; D gene: TRBD2; CDR3 protein: ASSSFLAGETQY
V gene: TRBV29-1; clone size: few; D gene: TRBD1; CDR3 protein: SVSNTGVGSPLH
V gene: TRBV29-1; clone size: many; D gene: TRBD1; CDR3 protein: SVGTGDTEAF
V gene: TRBV29-1; clone size: many; D gene: TRBD1; CDR3 protein: SVLLWGQGGSGYT
V gene: TRBV6-5; clone size: few; D gene: TRBD1; CDR3 protein: ASRLDRGRIDTQY
V gene: TRBV7-8; clone size: few; D gene: TRBD2; CDR3 protein: ASSLADLAGALSTQY